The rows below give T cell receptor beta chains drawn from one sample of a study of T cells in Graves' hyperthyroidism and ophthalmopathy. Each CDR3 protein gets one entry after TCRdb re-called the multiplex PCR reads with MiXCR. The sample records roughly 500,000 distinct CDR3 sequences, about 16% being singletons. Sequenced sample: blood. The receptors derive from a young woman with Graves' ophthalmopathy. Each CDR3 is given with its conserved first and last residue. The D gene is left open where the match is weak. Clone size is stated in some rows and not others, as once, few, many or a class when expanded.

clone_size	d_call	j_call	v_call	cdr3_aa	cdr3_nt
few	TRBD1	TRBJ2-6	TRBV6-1	CASSSGQDYSGANVLTF	TGTGCCAGCAGTTCGGGACAGGACTACTCTGGGGCCAACGTCCTGACTTTC
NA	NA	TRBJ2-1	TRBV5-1	CASRGTGHNYNEQFF	TGCGCCAGCAGGGGAACGGGACACAACTACAATGAGCAGTTCTTC
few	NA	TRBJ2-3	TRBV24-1	CATSDLPRTDTQYF	TGTGCCACCAGTGATTTGCCCCGGACAGATACGCAGTATTTT
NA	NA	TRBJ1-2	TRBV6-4	CASSVGVNYGYTF	TGTGCCAGCAGTGTCGGGGTTAACTATGGCTACACCTTC
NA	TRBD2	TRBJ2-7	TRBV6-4	CASTLPGLPHYEQYF	TGTGCCAGCACTCTTCCGGGACTACCCCACTACGAGCAGTACTTC
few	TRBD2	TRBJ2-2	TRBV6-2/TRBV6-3	CASSPLEAGGRVGEPFF	TGTGCCAGCAGTCCCCTAGAAGCGGGAGGACGGGTCGGGGAGCCGTTTTTT
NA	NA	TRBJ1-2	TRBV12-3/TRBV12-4	CASRSSAVPPYGYTF	TGTGCCAGCAGGAGCTCGGCAGTACCTCCATATGGCTACACCTTC
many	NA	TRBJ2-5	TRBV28	CASRLNTASAQYF	TGTGCCAGCAGGCTGAATACCGCCTCGGCCCAGTACTTC
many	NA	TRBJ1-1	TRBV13	CASSRTEDEAFF	TGTGCCAGCAGCAGGACGGAGGATGAAGCTTTCTTT
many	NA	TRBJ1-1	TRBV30	CAWSVLADTEAFF	TGTGCCTGGAGTGTACTAGCGGACACTGAAGCTTTCTTT
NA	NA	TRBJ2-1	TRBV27	CASSLEVANEQFF	TGTGCCAGCAGTTTAGAGGTTGCGAATGAGCAGTTCTTC
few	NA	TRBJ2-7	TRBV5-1	CASSLAGTPFSYEQYF	TGCGCCAGCAGCTTGGCCGGGACGCCGTTCTCCTACGAGCAGTACTTC
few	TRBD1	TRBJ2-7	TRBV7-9	CASSTGQEGEQYF	TGTGCCAGCAGCACGGGACAGGAAGGGGAGCAGTACTTC
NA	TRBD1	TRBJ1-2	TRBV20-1	CSAGTGEGNYGYTF	TGCAGTGCGGGTACAGGGGAAGGGAACTATGGCTACACCTTC
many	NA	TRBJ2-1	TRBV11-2	CASSFGTQPPLGEQFF	TGTGCCAGCAGCTTTGGCACTCAGCCTCCCCTGGGGGAGCAGTTCTTC
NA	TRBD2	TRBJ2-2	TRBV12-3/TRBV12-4	CASGRRGGRKEELFF	TGTGCCAGCGGACGTCGGGGCGGGAGAAAGGAGGAGCTGTTTTTT